This T cell receptor beta chain derives from a study of blood T cell repertoires in COVID-19. Study summary: Collection of acute and convalescent COVID-19 samples took place in the United States, Italy and Spain. PBMCs, B-cell-depleted T cells, or T cells provided the cDNA or gDNA that made up the material.

Between the trimmed V and J ends, which lost 8 bases and 0 bases, there was a span of 29 bases. The CDR3 has 21 amino acids. It was during active infection that Seattle patients were enrolled and then longitudinally followed. Original analysis: Reference gene primer amplification gave nucleated cell count estimates. TCRdb keeps only in-frame clones here, not all; method: immunoSEQ multiplex PCR. D and trimming were read from the DNA, whereas the V and J calls and clone size are those reported in that table. The sample shows hundreds of thousands of clones, 75% to 85% of them seen only once. Sequenced sample: peripheral blood. The V call is TRBV23-1, the J call TRBJ1-6; TRBD1 is a possible D gene (6 bases). TRBV23-1 is treated as an ORF (open reading frame) with a function not yet certain. The clonotype was recovered from a woman older than 75 with COVID-19, enrolled during active disease. The CDR3 DNA is TGCGCCAGCGAGGATTGTCTCCCTGGACAGAGGATGATCTCCTATAATTCACCCCTCCACTTT. Its translation is CASEDCLPGQRMISYNSPLHF.